Detailed here is one TCR beta chain. CDR1 is MNHEY, CDR2 SMNVEV, per germline (reference sequence). This CDR3 contains 16 residues. After removal of 2 bases from V and 5 bases from J, the junction contained 8 bases not matched to a gene. The sample is drawn from a study of blood T cell repertoires in COVID-19. Study at large: COVID-19 samples from acute and convalescent phases originated in the United States, Italy and Spain. T cells, B-cell-depleted T cells, or PBMCs supplied cDNA or gDNA.

Authors' methods: From reference gene primer amplification, estimates of nucleated cell counts were derived. Assay: immunoSEQ multiplex PCR; the TCRdb copy retains only in-frame clones and omits some. V and J calls and clone size follow that table, whereas D and trimming were derived from the DNA. This table holds over 200,000 clones, roughly 86% found once. The study assigned cohorts using participant-reported clinical history. The sample comprised PBMCs or T cells enriched from blood (not recorded which). This receptor was taken from a woman in her twenties or thirties with acute COVID-19. V gene TRBV27 combines with J gene TRBJ2-3, with 9 nucleotides matching TRBD2. Written as DNA, the CDR3 is TGTGCCAGCAGTTTAATCGGCGGGGGGGCAGGAGATACGCAGTATTTT. Encoded protein: CASSLIGGGAGDTQYF.